This is a list of T cell receptor beta chains from one sample in a study of response to subunit inactivated influenza vaccine. Via MiXCR, TCRdb re-called the RT-PCR reads, giving one row per CDR3 protein. Of roughly 790,000 distinct CDR3 sequences listed, about 20% are singletons. The material sequenced was PBMCs from blood, taken about 5 days after vaccination. These receptor sequences come from a man between 50 and 59 years old who received an inactivated influenza vaccine. Each CDR3 is given with its conserved first and last residue. The D gene is left open where the match is weak. The size of a clone is reported for some rows only, either as once, few or many, or as a class for expanded clones.

J: TRBJ2-5
V: TRBV19
D: TRBD1
size: few
CDR3: CASSPGTGRVQETQYF
DNA: TGTGCCAGTAGTCCTGGGACAGGGAGGGTCCAAGAGACCCAGTACTTC

J: TRBJ2-7
V: TRBV6-2/TRBV6-3
D: TRBD2
size: few
CDR3: CASSYSSSGTILYEQYF
DNA: TGTGCCAGCAGTTACTCATCTAGCGGGACAATACTCTACGAGCAGTACTTC

J: TRBJ2-1
V: TRBV7-8
D: TRBD2
size: .
CDR3: CASSLRLAGDHYNEQFF
DNA: TGTGCCAGCAGCTTAAGGTTAGCGGGAGACCACTACAATGAGCAGTTCTTC

J: TRBJ1-1
V: TRBV7-2
D: .
size: many
CDR3: CASSRRITGAGTMNTEAFF
DNA: TGTGCCAGCAGCCGCCGAATCACGGGGGCAGGGACTATGAACACTGAAGCTTTCTTT

J: TRBJ2-3
V: TRBV10-1
D: .
size: .
CDR3: CASSEDRPGADTQYF
DNA: TGCGCCAGCAGTGAGGACCGCCCCGGTGCAGATACGCAGTATTTT

J: TRBJ2-7
V: TRBV20-1
D: TRBD2
size: .
CDR3: CSAPRTSGGDYEQYF
DNA: TGCAGTGCTCCCCGGACTAGCGGGGGGGACTACGAGCAGTACTTC

J: TRBJ1-5
V: TRBV5-5
D: .
size: many
CDR3: CASTYGGVSGQPQHF
DNA: TGTGCCAGCACCTATGGAGGGGTGTCAGGGCAGCCCCAGCATTTT

J: TRBJ2-7
V: TRBV27
D: .
size: few
CDR3: CASSWRGGEQYF
DNA: TGTGCCAGCAGTTGGAGGGGTGGCGAGCAGTACTTC

J: TRBJ2-7
V: TRBV5-1
D: .
size: few
CDR3: CASSSAALSSYEQYF
DNA: TGCGCCAGCAGCTCAGCAGCCCTAAGCTCCTACGAGCAGTACTTC

J: TRBJ1-1
V: TRBV20-1
D: TRBD1
size: few
CDR3: CSATKEGAGFAEAFF
DNA: TGCAGTGCTACGAAGGAGGGGGCGGGATTCGCTGAAGCTTTCTTT

J: TRBJ1-5
V: TRBV6-5
D: TRBD1
size: .
CDR3: CASSSQTGGPQHF
DNA: TGTGCCAGCAGTTCCCAGACAGGGGGGCCCCAGCATTTT

J: TRBJ2-2
V: TRBV27
D: .
size: few
CDR3: CASSHGFYTGELFF
DNA: TGTGCCAGCAGTCATGGGTTTTATACCGGGGAGCTGTTTTTT

J: TRBJ2-7
V: TRBV7-2
D: .
size: many
CDR3: CASSLGGGAYEQYF
DNA: TGTGCCAGCAGCTTAGGCGGAGGGGCCTACGAGCAGTACTTC

J: TRBJ1-5
V: TRBV29-1
D: TRBD1
size: few
CDR3: CSVELGQGSNQPQHF
DNA: TGCAGCGTTGAACTCGGACAGGGGTCCAATCAGCCCCAGCATTTT

J: TRBJ2-7
V: TRBV7-8
D: TRBD2
size: .
CDR3: CASSPGRLAGHYEQYF
DNA: TGTGCCAGCAGCCCGGGAAGGCTAGCGGGGCATTACGAGCAGTACTTC

J: TRBJ1-2
V: TRBV6-6
D: .
size: few
CDR3: CASSYGQLNTF
DNA: TGTGCCAGCAGTTACGGCCAGTTAAACACCTTC

J: TRBJ1-3
V: TRBV29-1
D: .
size: .
CDR3: CSVALANTIYF
DNA: TGCAGCGTTGCCTTAGCGAACACCATATATTTT

J: TRBJ2-1
V: TRBV20-1
D: TRBD2
size: few
CDR3: CSATSGSYNEQFF
DNA: TGCAGTGCTACTAGCGGGTCTTACAATGAGCAGTTCTTC

J: TRBJ2-3
V: TRBV3-1
D: .
size: few
CDR3: CASSQVPSTQYF
DNA: TGTGCCAGCAGCCAAGTTCCAAGTACGCAGTATTTT

J: TRBJ2-3
V: TRBV28
D: .
size: few
CDR3: CATQRDSTDTQYF
DNA: TGTGCCACCCAGAGGGATAGCACAGATACGCAGTATTTT

J: TRBJ2-1
V: TRBV11-2
D: .
size: few
CDR3: CASSFVGPLNHNEQFF
DNA: TGTGCCAGCAGCTTCGTTGGCCCTCTAAATCACAATGAGCAGTTCTTC

J: TRBJ2-1
V: TRBV7-8
D: TRBD2
size: few
CDR3: CASSPRGTSGDTDWNEQFF
DNA: TGTGCCAGCAGCCCAAGAGGGACTAGCGGGGATACAGATTGGAATGAGCAGTTCTTC

J: TRBJ2-1
V: TRBV2
D: TRBD2
size: .
CDR3: CASTTSAGNEQFF
DNA: TGTGCCAGCACAACTAGCGCCGGGAATGAGCAGTTCTTC

J: TRBJ1-6
V: TRBV25-1
D: .
size: .
CDR3: CASSGGAENSPLHF
DNA: TGTGCCAGCAGTGGTGGGGCAGAGAATTCACCCCTCCACTTT

J: TRBJ2-2
V: TRBV20-1
D: TRBD1
size: .
CDR3: CCAREDRGSVVTGELFF
DNA: TGCTGCGCTAGAGAGGACAGGGGCTCAGTAGTCACCGGGGAGCTGTTTTTT

J: TRBJ2-7
V: TRBV7-2
D: .
size: many
CDR3: CASSFPTVSYEQYF
DNA: TGTGCCAGCAGCTTTCCAACGGTCTCCTACGAGCAGTACTTC

J: TRBJ2-7
V: TRBV28
D: TRBD1
size: .
CDR3: CASISPGQGPYEQYF
DNA: TGTGCCAGCATTAGCCCGGGACAGGGCCCCTACGAGCAGTACTTC

J: TRBJ2-1
V: TRBV11-1
D: TRBD2
size: few
CDR3: CASSLELAGDNEQFF
DNA: TGTGCCAGCAGCTTAGAGCTAGCGGGAGACAATGAGCAGTTCTTC

J: TRBJ2-5
V: TRBV20-1
D: .
size: few
CDR3: CSARVGSGVTAQYF
DNA: TGCAGTGCTAGAGTTGGTTCAGGGGTAACGGCCCAGTACTTC

J: TRBJ2-2
V: TRBV20-1
D: .
size: few
CDR3: CSASGGVGTGELFF
DNA: TGCAGTGCCAGCGGAGGGGTCGGCACCGGGGAGCTGTTTTTT

J: TRBJ2-7
V: TRBV12-3/TRBV12-4
D: TRBD1
size: few
CDR3: CASSKRQGAVEQYF
DNA: TGTGCCAGCAGCAAACGACAGGGGGCGGTCGAGCAGTACTTC

J: TRBJ2-2
V: TRBV4-3
D: .
size: .
CDR3: CASSQRVFHTGELFF
DNA: TGCGCCAGCAGCCAGCGGGTCTTCCACACCGGGGAGCTGTTTTTT

J: TRBJ1-1
V: TRBV4-1
D: TRBD1
size: .
CDR3: CASSQGFDRVAEAFF
DNA: TGCGCCAGCAGCCAAGGTTTCGACAGGGTGGCGGAAGCTTTCTTT

J: TRBJ2-2
V: TRBV4-2
D: TRBD1
size: many
CDR3: CASSLDRVNTGELFF
DNA: TGTGCCAGCAGCCTGGACAGGGTTAACACCGGGGAGCTGTTTTTT

J: TRBJ2-3
V: TRBV20-1
D: .
size: many
CDR3: CSAEDGTKDITDTQYF
DNA: TGCAGTGCAGAGGACGGGACAAAAGATATAACAGATACGCAGTATTTT

J: TRBJ2-5
V: TRBV12-3/TRBV12-4
D: TRBD2
size: .
CDR3: CASRKRGGELETQYF
DNA: TGTGCCAGCAGGAAGCGGGGGGGCGAATTGGAGACCCAGTACTTC

J: TRBJ2-1
V: TRBV7-6
D: TRBD2
size: .
CDR3: CASSVSGGRDEQFF
DNA: TGTGCCAGCAGCGTTAGCGGGGGGAGGGATGAGCAGTTCTTC

J: TRBJ2-1
V: TRBV7-2
D: TRBD2
size: few
CDR3: CASSLSGRASHEQFF
DNA: TGTGCCAGCAGCTTATCCGGGAGGGCATCCCATGAGCAGTTCTTC

J: TRBJ2-1
V: TRBV4-1
D: .
size: few
CDR3: CASSQDIGTYNEQFF
DNA: TGCGCCAGCAGCCAAGACATCGGGACGTACAATGAGCAGTTCTTC

J: TRBJ2-7
V: TRBV7-9
D: TRBD2
size: few
CDR3: CAGGASGGSYEQYF
DNA: TGTGCCGGAGGAGCTAGCGGGGGGTCCTACGAGCAGTACTTC

J: TRBJ2-3
V: TRBV10-3
D: TRBD2
size: few
CDR3: CAISGGPGGEDTQYF
DNA: TGTGCCATCAGTGGCGGACCGGGGGGGGAAGATACGCAGTATTTT

J: TRBJ1-1
V: TRBV7-8
D: .
size: few
CDR3: CASSFYLHANTEAFF
DNA: TGTGCCAGCAGCTTTTACCTACACGCGAACACTGAAGCTTTCTTT

J: TRBJ1-5
V: TRBV7-8
D: .
size: .
CDR3: CASSLNRDSNQPQHF
DNA: TGTGCCAGCAGCTTGAACCGGGATAGCAATCAGCCCCAGCATTTT

J: TRBJ1-2
V: TRBV27
D: TRBD1
size: .
CDR3: CASKGTGGFSGYTF
DNA: TGTGCCAGCAAGGGGACAGGGGGTTTCAGCGGCTACACCTTC

J: TRBJ2-7
V: TRBV7-9
D: .
size: .
CDR3: CASRPIQGQSSYEQYF
DNA: TGTGCCAGCAGACCAATACAGGGCCAGTCCTCCTACGAGCAGTACTTC

J: TRBJ2-1
V: TRBV10-3
D: .
size: .
CDR3: CAISAPDYEQFF
DNA: TGTGCCATCAGTGCCCCCGACTATGAGCAGTTCTTC

J: TRBJ2-3
V: TRBV15
D: .
size: .
CDR3: CATSLAYTQYF
DNA: TGTGCCACCAGCTTGGCTTATACGCAGTATTTT

J: TRBJ2-1
V: TRBV29-1
D: TRBD1
size: .
CDR3: CSVVRDSYNEQFF
DNA: TGCAGCGTTGTTCGGGACAGCTACAATGAGCAGTTCTTC

J: TRBJ1-6
V: TRBV11-1
D: TRBD1
size: few
CDR3: CASSIRQGYNSPLHF
DNA: TGTGCCAGCAGCATTCGACAGGGGTATAATTCACCCCTCCACTTT

J: TRBJ1-2
V: TRBV12-3/TRBV12-4
D: .
size: .
CDR3: CATLQSYGYTF
DNA: TGTGCCACCCTACAGAGCTATGGCTACACCTTC

J: TRBJ2-7
V: TRBV12-3/TRBV12-4
D: .
size: .
CDR3: CASSLDGPSTEQYF
DNA: TGTGCCAGCAGTTTAGACGGACCCTCTACGGAGCAGTACTTC

J: TRBJ2-7
V: TRBV3-1
D: TRBD2
size: .
CDR3: CASSQDLAGSSYEQYF
DNA: TGTGCCAGCAGCCAAGATTTAGCGGGGAGCTCCTACGAGCAGTACTTC

J: TRBJ2-2
V: TRBV7-2
D: TRBD1
size: .
CDR3: CASSPDRETAGELFF
DNA: TGTGCCAGCAGCCCGGACAGGGAGACGGCCGGGGAGCTGTTTTTT

J: TRBJ2-2
V: TRBV7-2
D: .
size: many
CDR3: CASSRDTGELFF
DNA: TGTGCCAGCAGCCGAGACACCGGGGAGCTGTTTTTT